The clone carrying this TCR beta chain was observed a handful of times. The antigen remains undetermined. The record originates from a study of T-cell reconstitution after alpha-beta-depleted transplantation in children. The library targeted TCRbeta and was prepared with unique molecular identifiers. TCRdb processed the PCR reads anew with MiXCR; each CDR3 protein has one entry. The sample yields roughly 45,000 distinct CDR3 sequences, about a tenth seen once. The CDR3 length is 13 residues. Germline CDR1 is SGHTA and CDR2 is FQGNSA. The V and J ends lost 4 bases and 6 bases respectively, with 12 bases between them. Study-wide results and limits: For some patients, TCRbeta diversity was high at day 60 because of recipient T cells and thymic progenitors that survived.

The chain joins TRBV7-2 to TRBJ1-1; tentative D call: TRBD1 (6 bases). The origin of this receptor is a male patient between 2 and 10 years old who had a stem cell transplant for chronic granulomatous disease, so the T cells may come from the graft donor. This sample comprised PBMCs, mostly from graft donor cells, obtained 60 days after TCRalphabeta/CD19-depleted stem cell transplant. The CDR3 sequence: CASSWNGGPEAFF. CDR3 sequence (DNA): TGTGCCAGCAGCTGGAACGGGGGGCCTGAAGCTTTCTTT.